What follows describes a single T cell receptor beta chain. What it recognizes is unknown. This record belongs to a study of cytomegalovirus exposure and HLA in healthy donors. Study-wide findings and caveats: Trimming of TCR beta V- and J-genes showed a link, identified in a later analysis, to a missense DCLRE1C variant.

The CDR3 is 15 residues long. CDR1 is GTSNPN, CDR2 SVGIG, per germline (reference sequence). Trimming took 2 bases from V and 2 from J; bases not matched to a gene: 6. The study ran its PCR with 60 Vbeta and 13 Jbeta primers. The assay was immunoSEQ multiplex PCR, and TCRdb's table has in-frame clones only and misses some. The sample comprises more than 55,000 clones, 74% of which are singletons, and around 10% rests with the top ten. The TCR comes from a woman in her sixties in good health and CMV-seropositive. Sample: PBMCs. The chain employs TRBV30 and TRBJ1-1; 9 bases are shared with TRBD1. CDR3 protein: CAWSPPTGGNTEAFF. In nucleotides, the CDR3 is TGTGCCTGGAGTCCGCCGACAGGGGGAAACACTGAAGCTTTCTTT.